These 16 T cell receptor beta chains came from one sample sequenced in a study of PD-L1 blockade in urothelial cancer. Libraries were prepared by immunoSEQ multiplex PCR; TCRdb keeps only in-frame clonotypes and omits some of them. The data hold around 70,000 clones, with roughly 90% observed a single time. The time point here: pretreatment peripheral blood. Sequenced here: PBMCs, sampled around atezolizumab (anti-PD-L1) treatment. The receptors stem from a man in his 70s with urothelial cancer.

This clone came up a few times. This sequence joins TRBV11-3 and TRBJ2-7, with TRBD2 matching over 7 bases. Germline V lookup: CDR1 SGHNT, CDR2 YENEEA. Losses at the gene ends were 3 bases for V and 0 bases for J; bases not matched to a gene: 2. This CDR3 spans 14 amino acids. The CDR3 here is CASSLGGSSYEQYF. DNA of the CDR3: TGTGCCAGCAGCTTGGGCGGGAGCTCCTACGAGCAGTACTTC. The whole variable domain, filled in from reference TRBV11-3 and TRBJ2-7, reads EAGVVQSPRYKIIEKKQPVAFWCNPISGHNTLYWYLQNLGQGPELLIRYENEEAVDDSQLPKDRFSAERLKGVDSTLKIQPAELGDSAVYLCASSLGGSSYEQYFGPGTRLTVT.

This chain uses TRBV19 with TRBJ2-3; possibly TRBD2 for D (6 bases). Trimming left V 0 bases short and J 1 base short, with 8 bases between. Germline CDR1 LNHDA, CDR2 SQIVND (reference sequence). This CDR3 has 15 amino acids. CDR3 protein: CASSIDSGGTDTQYF. Written as DNA, the CDR3 is TGTGCCAGTAGTATAGATAGCGGCGGCACAGATACGCAGTATTTT.

This chain joins TRBV5-5 and TRBJ2-7; 9 bases align to TRBD1. V was pared by 0 bases and J by 2 bases, with 3 bases of the junction left unmatched. The germline V gene has CDR1 SGHKS and CDR2 YYEKEE (reference sequence). The CDR3 contains 15 residues. The CDR3 sequence: CASSLEDRGPYEQYF. In DNA, the CDR3 is TGTGCCAGCAGCTTGGAGGACAGGGGCCCCTACGAGCAGTACTTC.

The chain combines TRBV7-3 with TRBJ2-2; D remains unclear. Germline V gene data show CDR1 as SGHTA and CDR2 as FQGTGA. Trimming cost V 2 bases and J 8 bases, with 6 bases left between them. This CDR3 has 12 residues. CDR3 loop: CASSLLAGELFF. For the CDR3, the DNA is TGTGCCAGCAGCTTATTGGCAGGGGAGCTGTTTTTT.

The chain carries TRBV5-4 and TRBJ2-2, with D perhaps TRBD2 (6 bases). The ends were cut back, 4 bases at V and 0 bases at J, with 10 bases in the middle. Germline V lookup: CDR1 SGHNT, CDR2 YYREEE (reference sequence). This CDR3 has 15 amino acids. CDR3 sequence (DNA): TGTGCCAGCAGCCTTAGCGGAACGAACACCGGGGAGCTGTTTTTT. This gives the protein CASSLSGTNTGELFF.

This sequence joins TRBV7-9 and TRBJ2-3, with TRBD2 matching over 13 bases. The trim removed 4 bases at V and 6 bases at J, leaving 16 bases unmatched. The length of the CDR3 is 19 residues. Germline assignment: CDR1 SEHNR and CDR2 FQNEAQ (reference sequence). The chain's CDR3 is CASSSPRRPLAGGIDTQYF. The DNA of the CDR3 is TGTGCCAGCAGCTCCCCAAGGCGTCCACTAGCGGGAGGGATTGATACGCAGTATTTT.

The chain combines TRBV10-1 with TRBJ2-7, with 7 positions matching TRBD1. V was pared by 6 bases and J by 2 bases, with 4 bases of the junction left unmatched. The V gene's germline CDR1 is WNHNN and CDR2 SYGVQD (reference sequence). There are 13 residues in the CDR3. CDR3 sequence reads: CASSVGQTYEQYF. The CDR3 nucleotides are TGCGCCAGCAGCGTGGGACAGACCTACGAGCAGTACTTC.

The chain joins TRBV5-1 to TRBJ1-1, with TRBD1 identical over 8 bases. The V segment lost 4 bases and the J segment 0 bases; nucleotides outside the gene matches: 8. The length of the CDR3 is 16 residues. The germline V gene has CDR1 SGHRS and CDR2 YFSETQ. The CDR3 protein is CASSRTRQGLNTEAFF. CDR3 DNA sequence: TGCGCCAGCAGCCGTACCAGACAGGGGTTGAACACTGAAGCTTTCTTT.

This CDR3 is CAISADRGGEAFF. The CDR3 DNA sequence: TGTGCCATCAGTGCCGACAGGGGGGGTGAAGCTTTCTTT. V and J are TRBV10-3 and TRBJ1-1; 9 bases are shared with TRBD1. Germline loops: CDR1 ENHRY, CDR2 SYGVKD. This CDR3 region has 13 residues. V was clipped by 4 bases and J by 7 bases; unmatched bases: 4.

J is TRBJ2-3 and V is TRBV27, with 7 bases lining up with TRBD2. The CDR3 extends over 15 amino acids. Germline CDR1 is MNHEY and CDR2 is SMNVEV (reference sequence). The V segment lost 3 bases and the J segment 5 bases; nucleotides outside the gene matches: 8. CDR3 sequence reads: CASSFGRANIDTQYF. CDR3 nucleotide sequence: TGTGCCAGCAGTTTTGGGAGGGCCAATATAGATACGCAGTATTTT.

This chain joins TRBV9 and TRBJ2-3; no reliable D call. The V gene lost 0 bases and the J gene lost 5 bases, with 10 bases spanning the gap. The CDR3 runs to 14 residues. Germline CDR1 is SGDLS and CDR2 is YYNGEE. CDR3 DNA sequence: TGTGCCAGCAGCGTAGATCGTATTAGAGATACGCAGTATTTT. This encodes CASSVDRIRDTQYF.

CDR3 loop: CASSLQGAGSYEQYF. The CDR3 DNA reads TGTGCCAGCAGTCTCCAGGGGGCAGGATCCTACGAGCAGTACTTC. The chain joins TRBV27 to TRBJ2-7; 8 positions match TRBD1. V was clipped by 5 bases and J by 1 base; unmatched bases: 7. Germline-derived CDR1 and CDR2 are MNHEY and SMNVEV (reference sequence). The CDR3 length is 15 residues.

This chain uses TRBV19 with TRBJ2-2, with D maybe TRBD2 (6 bases). Trimming shortened V by 5 bases and J by 1 base, and 14 bases separated the two germline ends. This CDR3 contains 16 residues. Germline assignment: CDR1 LNHDA and CDR2 SQIVND (reference sequence). The CDR3 DNA is TGTGCCAGTAGTTTTTTTGGGACTGGGAACACCGGGGAGCTGTTTTTT. Encoded protein: CASSFFGTGNTGELFF.

The rearrangement uses TRBV7-2 and TRBJ2-7; TRBD2 matches at 12 bases. The junction had 14 bases not matched to a gene; V was cut back by 5 bases and J by 3 bases. The CDR3 spans 18 residues. CDR1 SGHTA and CDR2 FQGNSA come from the germline V gene. The CDR3 here is CASSPKAGTSGHFYEQYF. DNA of the CDR3: TGTGCCAGCAGCCCAAAAGCCGGGACTAGCGGGCATTTCTACGAGCAGTACTTC. The whole variable domain, filled in from reference TRBV7-2 and TRBJ2-7, reads GAGVSQSPSNKVTEKGKDVELRCDPISGHTALYWYRQSLGQGLEFLIYFQGNSAPDKSGLPSDRFSAERTGGSVSTLTIQRTQQEDSAVYLCASSPKAGTSGHFYEQYFGPGTRLTVT.

The chain employs TRBV7-9 and TRBJ2-5; the D is unclear. The V and J ends lost 4 bases and 5 bases respectively, with 5 bases between them. Looked up from germline, CDR1 is SEHNR and CDR2 is FQNEAQ (reference sequence). The length of the CDR3 is 11 residues. The CDR3 reads CASSSQETQYF. Here the CDR3 DNA reads TGTGCCAGCAGCTCCCAGGAGACCCAGTACTTC.

This clone has just a few counts. CDR3 region: CASSRGGLLGYTF. Written as DNA, the CDR3 is TGTGCCAGCAGCCGGGGGGGGCTCCTTGGCTACACCTTC. V and J are TRBV11-2 and TRBJ1-2; perhaps TRBD1 as D (6 bases). Trimming removed 5 bases at V and 7 bases at J, with 14 bases between. This CDR3 spans 13 amino acids. Germline V lookup: CDR1 SGHAT, CDR2 FQNNGV.